These 24 T cell receptor beta chains originate from one sample sequenced in a study of blood T cells in healthy people across ages. Together with a sample-barcoded 5' primer, a J-beta primer mix was included in a second PCR lasting about 6 to 11 cycles. TCRdb independently ran MiXCR on the 5' RACE reads; one entry per CDR3 protein. The sample holds about 1,500,000 distinct CDR3 sequences, 28% seen once. The sequencing input was blood. All receptors derive from a woman in her 30s in good health.

The genes are TRBV6-1 and TRBJ2-3; D not certain. V lost 6 bases and J 1 base, leaving 8 bases between the germline ends. CDR3 length equals 13 residues. The germline gives CDR1 MNHNS, CDR2 SASEGT. The CDR3 sequence: CASRLDGTDTQYF. The CDR3 DNA follows: TGTGCCAGCAGGTTGGACGGCACAGATACGCAGTATTTT.

The rearrangement uses TRBV5-6 and TRBJ2-2, with unresolved D. This CDR3 is built from 14 residues. Germline V gene lookup returns CDR1 SGHDT and CDR2 YYEEEE. Deletions cut 1 base from V and 6 bases from J, with 10 bases between. The CDR3 nucleotides are TGTGCCAGCAGCTTGTCGTCCGGGTCCGGGGAGCTGTTTTTT. This translates into CASSLSSGSGELFF.

The chain is built from TRBV19 and TRBJ2-7, with TRBD1 as a possible D gene (5 bases). Per germline, CDR1 LNHDA and CDR2 SQIVND (reference sequence). The CDR3 has 13 amino acids. The ends were cut back, 2 bases at V and 3 bases at J, with 8 bases in the middle. CDR3 nucleotide sequence: TGTGCCAGTAGTATAACAGGAGACTACGAGCAGTACTTC. This codes for CASSITGDYEQYF.

V gene TRBV28 combines with J gene TRBJ2-1; D call uncertain. The germline V gene encodes CDR1 MDHEN and CDR2 SYDVKM. Deletions cut 5 bases from V and 9 bases from J, with 11 bases between. The CDR3 length is 12 residues. CDR3 in amino acids: CASSPPLFEQFF. Written as DNA, the CDR3 is TGTGCCAGCAGTCCGCCCCTTTTTGAGCAGTTCTTC.

This clonotype was observed a handful of times. A read error may explain this, as a much larger clone is one base away. The rearrangement joins TRBV10-3 to TRBJ2-5; no clear D. The CDR3 runs to 14 residues. Germline V gene lookup returns CDR1 ENHRY and CDR2 SYGVKD. V lost 0 bases, J lost 2 bases, and 7 bases lay in between. As DNA, the CDR3 is TGTGCCATCAGTGAGTCGAGGCAGCAAGAGACCCAGTACTTC. Translated: CAISESRQQETQYF.

This clonotype was seen many times. The V gene is TRBV5-1, the J gene TRBJ2-7; D is unresolved. The CDR3 contains 13 residues. Trimming shortened V by 3 bases and J by 4 bases, and 11 bases separated the two germline ends. Germline V gene lookup returns CDR1 SGHRS and CDR2 YFSETQ. The CDR3 region is CASSSGVGYEQYF. CDR3 nucleotides: TGCGCCAGCAGCTCCGGCGTCGGGTACGAGCAGTACTTC.

This clonotype was recorded many times. As DNA, the CDR3 is TGTGCCACCACCAACAGGGATGAGCAGTTCTTC. As protein: CATTNRDEQFF. The rearrangement joins TRBV15 to TRBJ2-1; a weak D match, TRBD1 (6 bases). With 7 bases removed from V and 8 bases from J, the gap between germline ends came to 9 bases. Germline V gene lookup returns CDR1 LNHNV and CDR2 YYDKDF (reference sequence). The CDR3 extends over 11 amino acids. The full variable domain, its missing parts supplied by reference TRBV15 and TRBJ2-1, is DAMVIQNPRYQVTQFGKPVTLSCSQTLNHNVMYWYQQKSSQAPKLLFHYYDKDFNNEADTPDNFQSRRPNTSFCFLDIRSPGLGDTAMYLCATTNRDEQFFGPGTRLTVL.

This clonotype was picked up many times. The rearrangement joins TRBV20-1 to TRBJ2-1; TRBD2 matches at 9 bases. Germline CDR1 DFQATT, CDR2 SNEGSKA (reference sequence). Trimming removed 6 bases from V and 6 bases from J; junction bases left unmatched: 12. This CDR3 is built from 15 residues. Written as DNA, the CDR3 is TGCAGTGCAGCCCGGGGTAGCGGGAGACCCAATGAGCAGTTCTTC. It codes for CSAARGSGRPNEQFF.

The chain joins TRBV5-5 to TRBJ1-1; D unclear. The germline V gene has CDR1 SGHKS and CDR2 YYEKEE (reference sequence). This CDR3 contains 15 residues. The V and J ends lost 4 bases and 7 bases respectively, with 20 bases between them. The DNA of the CDR3 is TGTGCCAGCAGCCTGGAGGGCGGACTTTCAATTGAAGCTTTCTTT. The encoded protein is CASSLEGGLSIEAFF. The entire variable domain, with the rest obtained from reference TRBV5-5 and TRBJ1-1, is as follows: DAGVTQSPTHLIKTRGQQVTLRCSPISGHKSVSWYQQVLGQGPQFIFQYYEKEERGRGNFPDRFSARQFPNYSSELNVNALLLGDSALYLCASSLEGGLSIEAFFGQGTRLTVV.

This clonotype has ten or more counts. The chain recombines TRBV20-1 with TRBJ2-1; 7 bases fit TRBD2. This CDR3 comprises 16 residues. With 0 bases clipped from V and 6 bases from J, the junction kept 11 bases outside the gene matches. The germline V gene encodes CDR1 DFQATT and CDR2 SNEGSKA (reference sequence). In nucleotides, the CDR3 is TGCAGTGCTAGAGAAGTGGGGCGGGACTACCTCAATGAGCAGTTCTTC. Protein sequence: CSAREVGRDYLNEQFF.

This rearrangement joins TRBV20-1 to TRBJ1-5, with D maybe TRBD1 (6 bases). With 0 bases removed from V and 7 bases from J, the gap between germline ends came to 10 bases. Per germline, CDR1 DFQATT and CDR2 SNEGSKA (reference sequence). The CDR3 has 13 residues. CDR3 nucleotides: TGCAGTGCTAGAGATCCACAGGGCCAGCCCCAGCATTTT. The encoded protein is CSARDPQGQPQHF.

Of note for this clonotype: A much larger clone is a single base away; this may be a read error. The chain has TRBV7-3 and TRBJ1-2, with a tentative D call TRBD1 (5 bases). The CDR3 is made up of 14 amino acids. Germline lookup yields CDR1 SGHTA and CDR2 FQGTGA. The germline V and J ends were trimmed by 2 bases and 13 bases, with 20 bases remaining between them. CDR3 region: CASSLEPGGRGCTF. The CDR3 DNA is TGTGCCAGCAGCTTAGAGCCCGGGGGGAGGGGTTGCACCTTC.

This clonotype appeared a few times. The rearrangement uses TRBV19 and TRBJ1-2, with D perhaps TRBD1 (6 bases). V shed 9 bases and J shed 1 base, with 9 bases lying between them. Germline CDR1 and CDR2: LNHDA and SQIVND (reference sequence). The CDR3 has 12 residues. The DNA of the CDR3 is TGTGCCAGCGGGGGGCTTAACTATGGCTACACCTTC. Translation: CASGGLNYGYTF.

This chain connects TRBV7-9 to TRBJ2-2; the D is unclear. The CDR3 is 17 residues long. V gave up 7 bases and J gave up 3 bases, with 21 bases separating them. In germline, CDR1 is SEHNR, CDR2 FQNEAQ (reference sequence). Here the CDR3 reads CASILGVYTVDTGELFF. The CDR3 coding sequence is TGTGCCAGCATCCTTGGGGTTTATACGGTGGACACCGGGGAGCTGTTTTTT.

This clonotype was seen a few times. The gene calls are TRBV29-1 and TRBJ1-2; maybe TRBD1 (5 bases). CDR1 SQVTM and CDR2 ANQGSEA come from the germline V gene. The ends were cut back, 4 bases at V and 1 base at J, with 7 bases in the middle. There are 12 residues in the CDR3. This CDR3 reads CSVVQGNYGYTF. CDR3 DNA: TGCAGCGTTGTCCAGGGTAACTATGGCTACACCTTC. Full variable domain (missing parts from reference TRBV29-1 and TRBJ1-2): SAVISQKPSRDICQRGTSLTIQCQVDSQVTMMFWYRQQPGQSLTLIATANQGSEATYESGFVIDKFPISRPNLTFSTLTVSNMSPEDSSIYLCSVVQGNYGYTFGSGTRLTVV.

In this sample, this clonotype turned up once. This chain joins TRBV9 and TRBJ1-2; the match to TRBD1 covers 8 bases. Germline CDR1 is SGDLS and CDR2 is YYNGEE. Germline trimming cut 0 bases from V and 5 bases from J; bases unmatched to any gene: 6. This CDR3 spans 15 amino acids. In nucleotides, the CDR3 is TGTGCCAGCAGCGTAGGGTGGACAGGGAAATATGGCTACACCTTC. Translated: CASSVGWTGKYGYTF.

The J gene is TRBJ1-5, the V gene TRBV20-1, with 7 bases aligning to TRBD1. The V gene's germline CDR1 is DFQATT and CDR2 SNEGSKA (reference sequence). The CDR3 spans 13 residues. Losses at the gene ends were 5 bases for V and 7 bases for J; bases not matched to a gene: 8. The CDR3 here is CSAHEGARQPQHF. CDR3 bases: TGCAGTGCTCACGAGGGGGCTAGACAGCCCCAGCATTTT.

This clonotype was observed many times. The chain carries TRBV5-1 and TRBJ2-7, with 7 bases identical to TRBD1. With 4 bases clipped from V and 6 bases from J, the junction kept 10 bases outside the gene matches. The CDR3 has 14 amino acids. Germline V gene lookup returns CDR1 SGHRS and CDR2 YFSETQ. The CDR3 protein is CASSPDRVPTEQYF. In DNA form, the CDR3 reads TGCGCCAGCAGCCCAGACAGGGTCCCCACCGAGCAGTACTTC.

A few counts support this clonotype. The CDR3 here is CSARDEGSSSYEQYF. Written as DNA, the CDR3 is TGCAGTGCTAGAGATGAAGGCAGTAGCTCCTACGAGCAGTACTTC. The V gene is TRBV20-1, the J gene TRBJ2-7; D is undetermined. The CDR3 runs to 15 residues. CDR1 is DFQATT and CDR2 is SNEGSKA in the germline V gene (reference sequence). Trimming removed 0 bases from V and 0 bases from J, with 12 bases in between.

The rearrangement joins TRBV7-9 to TRBJ2-7; TRBD1 is a possible D gene (6 bases). The CDR3 runs 16 residues. Trimming stripped 3 bases from V and 1 base from J, with 16 bases between. The germline gives CDR1 SEHNR, CDR2 FQNEAQ (reference sequence). As DNA, the CDR3 is TGTGCCAGCAGCTTCAGGGACACACGCATATCCTACGAGCAGTACTTC. Its translation is CASSFRDTRISYEQYF.

The chain combines TRBV18 with TRBJ2-6; D call uncertain. Deletions cut 6 bases from V and 0 bases from J, with 15 bases between. Germline V lookup: CDR1 KGHSH, CDR2 LQKENI. CDR3 length equals 17 residues. This CDR3 reads CASSKEQPSSGANVLTF. The CDR3 nucleotides are TGTGCCAGCTCCAAAGAGCAGCCTAGCTCTGGGGCCAACGTCCTGACTTTC.

This clonotype has just one count. CDR3 region: CSAPGGRGYNEQFF. DNA for the CDR3: TGCAGTGCTCCGGGAGGGAGAGGATACAATGAGCAGTTCTTC. The V gene is TRBV20-1, the J gene TRBJ2-1, with TRBD2 identical over 8 bases. Losses at the gene ends were 5 bases for V and 4 bases for J; bases not matched to a gene: 7. CDR3 length equals 14 residues. Looked up from germline, CDR1 is DFQATT and CDR2 is SNEGSKA (reference sequence).

In regard to this clonotype: This may be a read error, as it is one base from a much larger clone. This chain links TRBV5-1 with TRBJ2-7, with D tentatively TRBD2 (5 bases). This CDR3 spans 13 amino acids. The V gene's germline CDR1 is SGHRS and CDR2 YFSETQ. CDR3 region: CASSLREAYGQYF. The CDR3 nucleotides read TGCGCCAGCAGCTTACGGGAAGCGTACGGGCAGTACTTC.

The chain employs TRBV5-1 and TRBJ2-3; D possibly corresponds to TRBD2 (5 bases). This CDR3 contains 18 residues. With 4 bases removed from V and 2 bases from J, the gap between germline ends came to 23 bases. The germline V gene encodes CDR1 SGHRS and CDR2 YFSETQ. The CDR3: CASSLREGATTPTDTQYF. The CDR3 nucleotides read TGCGCCAGCAGCCTAAGAGAGGGCGCTACGACACCCACAGATACGCAGTATTTT. Full variable domain (remainder filled in from reference TRBV5-1 and TRBJ2-3): KAGVTQTPRYLIKTRGQQVTLSCSPISGHRSVSWYQQTPGQGLQFLFEYFSETQRNKGNFPGRFSGRQFSNSRSEMNVSTLELGDSALYLCASSLREGATTPTDTQYFGPGTRLTVL.